This TCR beta chain was obtained from a study of cytomegalovirus exposure and HLA in healthy donors. The PCR made use of 60 Vbeta and 13 Jbeta primers. Here immunoSEQ multiplex PCR was the method, and the copy in TCRdb shows in-frame clones only, minus some. The sample includes some 150,000 clones, approximately 87% of them seen just once. The source material was PBMCs. The clonotype was recovered from a man aged 40-55 years in good health and CMV-seronegative.

CDR3 sequence (DNA): TGTGCCAGCAGCTTAGACGTCACGGAGGGAGACTACACCTTC. Encoded protein: CASSLDVTEGDYTF. The V and J genes are TRBV7-9 and TRBJ1-2; D not resolved. The CDR3 extends over 14 amino acids. V was clipped by 1 base and J by 10 bases, with 16 bases between them. Germline V gives CDR1 SEHNR, CDR2 FQNEAQ (reference sequence).